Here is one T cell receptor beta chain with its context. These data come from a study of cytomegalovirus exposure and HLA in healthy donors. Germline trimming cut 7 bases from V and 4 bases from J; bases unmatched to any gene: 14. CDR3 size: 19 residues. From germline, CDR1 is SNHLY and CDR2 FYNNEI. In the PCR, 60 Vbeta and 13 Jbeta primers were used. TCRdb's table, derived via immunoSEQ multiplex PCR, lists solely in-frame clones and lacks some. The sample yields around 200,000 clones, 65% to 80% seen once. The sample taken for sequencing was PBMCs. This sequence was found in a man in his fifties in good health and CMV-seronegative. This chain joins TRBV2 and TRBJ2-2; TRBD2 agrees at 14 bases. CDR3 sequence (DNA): TGTGCCAGCACCCTCTGGGGACTAGCGGGAGCGGGCGGCACCGGGGAGCTGTTTTTT. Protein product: CASTLWGLAGAGGTGELFF.